This T cell receptor beta chain was captured in a study of cytomegalovirus exposure and HLA in healthy donors. Regarding the study as a whole: Judged likely to be a sequencing artifact was a cluster of highly shared sequence variants. Association of a missense DCLRE1C variant with TCR beta V- and J-gene trimming was reported in a later analysis.

This CDR3 contains 16 residues. CDR1 and CDR2 (germline): PRHDT, FYEKMQ (reference sequence). PCR amplification relied on 60 Vbeta primers (plus 13 Jbeta primers). The method was immunoSEQ multiplex PCR; TCRdb's version includes in-frame clones alone and lacks a portion of them. The sample holds around 130,000 clones; around 81% are singletons and the top ten take 2.2%. In the case of this clone: What it recognizes is unknown. One end of the junction does not line up with germline, which may come from a read error.

Sequencing was performed on PBMCs. This clonotype was obtained from a woman aged 40 to 50 in good health and CMV-seronegative. This chain joins TRBV13 and TRBJ2-7; a possible D gene is TRBD2 (7 bases). CDR3: CASSLGGGGGSYEQYF. CDR3 nucleotide sequence: TGTGCCAGCAGCCTAGGAGGGGGGGGCGGCTCCTACGAGCAGTACTTC. Full variable domain (outside the CDR3, taken from reference TRBV13 and TRBJ2-7): AAGVIQSPRHLIKEKRETATLKCYPIPRHDTVYWYQQGPGQDPQFLISFYEKMQSDKGSIPDRFSAQQFSDYHSELNMSSLELGDSALYFCASSLGGGGGSYEQYFGPGTRLTVT.